The next 26 T cell receptor beta chains were all read from a single sample in a study of spatial heterogeneity in lung cancer. Documented time point: sample taken at primary tumor resection. Sequencing covered unsorted whole RNA taken from tumor, nontumor lung or frozen PBMC. One entry per CDR3 protein results from TCRdb running MiXCR on the 5' RACE reads. The repertoire holds 45,000 to 65,000 distinct CDR3 sequences, with more than 6.5% as singletons. Sequencing was performed on PBMCs, taken at surgery. The receptors derive from a female donor with early-stage non-small cell lung cancer.

There are many counts of this clonotype. This rearrangement joins TRBV11-3 to TRBJ2-3, with TRBD2 matching over 13 bases. This CDR3 region has 16 residues. Germline CDR1 is SGHNT and CDR2 is YENEEA. V dropped 4 bases and J dropped 6; count of bases not matched to a gene: 7. CDR3 coding DNA: TGTGCCAGCAGCTCTAGGACTAGCGGGGGTCGCGATACGCAGTATTTT. This codes for CASSSRTSGGRDTQYF.

The genes are TRBV6-5 and TRBJ2-1; TRBD1 agrees at 9 bases. The germline V gene encodes CDR1 MNHEY and CDR2 SVGAGI. The CDR3 spans 15 residues. The J segment lost 7 bases and the V segment lost 0 bases, leaving 4 bases of the junction unmatched. CDR3: CASSYSGQGVNEQFF. DNA for the CDR3: TGTGCCAGCAGTTACTCGGGACAGGGAGTAAATGAGCAGTTCTTC.

This clonotype was recorded many times. The V and J genes are TRBV5-1 and TRBJ1-2, with D unresolved. The germline V and J ends were trimmed by 0 bases and 0 bases, with 6 bases remaining between them. Germline V gene lookup returns CDR1 SGHRS and CDR2 YFSETQ. The CDR3 runs to 14 residues. CDR3 nucleotides: TGCGCCAGCAGCTTGGACGGGGCTAACTATGGCTACACCTTC. Amino acid sequence: CASSLDGANYGYTF.

In this sample, this clonotype turned up many times. The chain combines TRBV20-1 with TRBJ2-2, with a possible D match to TRBD1 (5 bases). The CDR3 totals 15 residues. Germline V gene lookup returns CDR1 DFQATT and CDR2 SNEGSKA (reference sequence). The CDR3 DNA reads as TGCAGCGCGCTCCAGGTTCCCAGGGACACCGGGGAGCTGTTTTTT. Amino acids: CSALQVPRDTGELFF.

In this sample, this clonotype turned up a few times. The rearrangement uses TRBV5-6 and TRBJ2-5; 7 positions agree with TRBD1. Germline V CDR1 and CDR2: SGHDT, YYEEEE. The CDR3 contains 15 residues. After removal of 0 bases from V and 5 bases from J, the junction contained 7 bases not matched to a gene. The CDR3 sequence is CASSLEGTEMETQYF. The CDR3 DNA is TGTGCCAGCAGCTTGGAGGGGACAGAGATGGAGACCCAGTACTTC.

The CDR3 DNA is TGCGCCAGCAGCCCAACGCTAGCGGGGGGGGAGACCCAGTACTTC. Its protein product is CASSPTLAGGETQYF. The rearrangement joins TRBV5-1 to TRBJ2-5; TRBD2 matches 12 bases. With V trimmed by 4 bases and J by 5 bases, 6 bases remained unmatched. This CDR3 contains 15 residues. Germline CDR1 reads SGHRS; CDR2 reads YFSETQ.

This chain uses TRBV7-2 with TRBJ1-2; 7 nucleotides align to TRBD1. The CDR3 totals 13 residues. The junction had 2 bases not matched to a gene; V was cut back by 0 bases and J by 7 bases. CDR1 SGHTA and CDR2 FQGNSA come from the germline V gene. This chain's CDR3 is CASSLADRAGYTF. Here the CDR3 DNA reads TGTGCCAGCAGCTTAGCCGACAGGGCTGGCTACACCTTC.

This clonotype has only a few counts. The J gene is TRBJ2-1, the V gene TRBV20-1; D perhaps matches TRBD2 (6 bases). V lost 5 bases and J 2 bases, leaving 13 bases between the germline ends. This CDR3 has 14 amino acids. Germline V gives CDR1 DFQATT, CDR2 SNEGSKA (reference sequence). The CDR3 protein is CSARDLLTYNEQFF. The CDR3, as DNA: TGCAGTGCTCGGGACTTACTTACCTACAATGAGCAGTTCTTC.

To note about this clonotype: A read error is possible here, since a much larger clone lies one base away. The chain recombines TRBV28 with TRBJ2-3, with 7 bases aligning to TRBD1. Germline V gives CDR1 MDHEN, CDR2 SYDVKM. Losses at the gene ends were 4 bases for V and 2 bases for J; bases not matched to a gene: 6. The CDR3 totals 15 residues. The CDR3 is CASSWTGAATDTQYF. CDR3 DNA: TGTGCCAGCAGTTGGACAGGCGCCGCCACAGATACGCAGTATTTT.

The table lists this clonotype with many counts. The CDR3 reads CASSLRPREEQYF. Written as DNA, the CDR3 is TGTGCCAGCAGCTTAAGGCCTCGTGAGGAGCAGTACTTC. The chain links TRBV5-4 to TRBJ2-7; the D is unclear. Germline-derived CDR1 and CDR2 are SGHNT and YYREEE (reference sequence). The CDR3 loop spans 13 amino acids. V was shortened by 2 bases and J by 7 bases, with 13 bases between the two germline ends.

This clonotype was seen many times. The gene calls are TRBV2 and TRBJ2-1; D call uncertain. The V and J ends lost 8 bases and 8 bases respectively, with 10 bases between them. This CDR3 is built from 11 residues. CDR1 is SNHLY and CDR2 is FYNNEI in the germline V gene. The CDR3 DNA is TGTGCCAGCGGGTTAATCCATGAGCAGTTCTTC. It is translated as CASGLIHEQFF.

The table lists this clonotype with many counts. V gene TRBV15 combines with J gene TRBJ2-5; D is ambiguous. This CDR3 has 13 residues. Deletions cut 0 bases from V and 5 bases from J, with 7 bases between. CDR1 is LNHNV and CDR2 is YYDKDF in the germline V gene (reference sequence). CDR3 nucleotide sequence: TGTGCCACCAGCAGAGACGTACGCGAGACCCAGTACTTC. This translates into CATSRDVRETQYF. The full variable domain, completed using reference TRBV15 and TRBJ2-5, is DAMVIQNPRYQVTQFGKPVTLSCSQTLNHNVMYWYQQKSSQAPKLLFHYYDKDFNNEADTPDNFQSRRPNTSFCFLDIRSPGLGDTAMYLCATSRDVRETQYFGPGTRLLVL.

This clonotype is labeled medium-sized. The chain joins TRBV12-3 or TRBV12-4 to TRBJ2-1; 9 nucleotides agree with TRBD2. With 2 bases clipped from V and 5 bases from J, the junction kept 4 bases outside the gene matches. CDR3 length equals 15 residues. The CDR3 DNA reads TGTGCCAGCAGTTTATTCCTAGCGGGGAACAATGAGCAGTTCTTC. Its protein product is CASSLFLAGNNEQFF.

V gene TRBV7-2 combines with J gene TRBJ2-5; D unclear. V was cut by 4 bases and J by 0 bases, with 3 bases left in between. From germline, CDR1 is SGHTA and CDR2 FQGNSA. CDR3 length: 12 residues. The chain's CDR3 is CASSSNQETQYF. CDR3 DNA: TGTGCCAGCAGCTCTAACCAAGAGACCCAGTACTTC.

This clonotype was counted many times. The chain is built from TRBV20-1 and TRBJ1-1, with 8 bases that match TRBD1. This CDR3 has 16 amino acids. The germline V gene encodes CDR1 DFQATT and CDR2 SNEGSKA (reference sequence). The V gene end was trimmed by 5 bases and the J gene end by 2 bases; junction bases not matched to a gene: 13. The CDR3 here is CSALGGQARRNTEAFF. CDR3 bases: TGCAGTGCTCTAGGGGGACAGGCTAGACGTAACACTGAAGCTTTCTTT.

This clonotype was seen many times. V gene TRBV10-3 combines with J gene TRBJ2-4, with D perhaps TRBD2 (6 bases). There are 15 residues in the CDR3. Germline loops: CDR1 ENHRY, CDR2 SYGVKD. Trimming pared 2 bases from V and 9 bases from J, leaving 17 bases between. The CDR3 sequence: CAISEVGRLESIQYF. DNA for the CDR3: TGTGCCATCAGTGAGGTCGGTAGACTAGAATCCATTCAGTACTTC.

This clonotype was detected many times. The chain is built from TRBV5-1 and TRBJ2-1, with D possibly called TRBD1 or TRBD2 (5 bases each). Germline V lookup: CDR1 SGHRS, CDR2 YFSETQ. The length of the CDR3 is 15 residues. Trimming cost V 2 bases and J 5 bases, with 14 bases left between them. The CDR3 DNA reads as TGCGCCAGCAGCTTCGAATCGGGGCCGAACAATGAGCAGTTCTTC. Amino acid sequence: CASSFESGPNNEQFF.

This clonotype has at least ten counts. The chain joins TRBV20-1 to TRBJ2-7; D is possibly TRBD2 (5 bases). The CDR3 is 17 amino acids. Germline V gene sequence: CDR1 DFQATT, CDR2 SNEGSKA (reference sequence). V lost 1 base and J lost 2, with 21 bases in between. The CDR3 region is CSARATRSQALAYEQYF. The CDR3, as DNA: TGCAGTGCTAGAGCCACTAGGTCCCAGGCTCTAGCCTACGAGCAGTACTTC.

This sequence joins TRBV10-2 and TRBJ2-3; D may be TRBD1 or TRBD2 (6 bases each). The germline CDR1 and CDR2 sequences are WSHSY and SAAADI. Between the trimmed V and J ends, which lost 4 bases and 3 bases, there was a span of 14 bases. The CDR3 extends over 15 amino acids. The CDR3 protein is CASSVSWGATDTQYF. In nucleotides, the CDR3 is TGCGCCAGCAGTGTGTCCTGGGGGGCGACAGATACGCAGTATTTT.

This clonotype was observed a handful of times. V is TRBV2 and J is TRBJ1-1; no definite D call. The CDR3 is 13 residues long. Trimming removed 3 bases from V and 0 bases from J, with 5 bases in between. The germline gives CDR1 SNHLY, CDR2 FYNNEI. In DNA, the CDR3 is TGTGCCAGCAGTGATGACCTGAACACTGAAGCTTTCTTT. It encodes CASSDDLNTEAFF. The complete variable domain, with remaining parts taken from reference TRBV2 and TRBJ1-1, reads EPEVTQTPSHQVTQMGQEVILRCVPISNHLYFYWYRQILGQKVEFLVSFYNNEISEKSEIFDDQFSVERPDGSNFTLKIRSTKLEDSAMYFCASSDDLNTEAFFGQGTRLTVV.

This clonotype was seen many times. The rearrangement links TRBV29-1 to TRBJ2-5; 8 positions match TRBD1. The J segment lost 4 bases and the V segment lost 8 bases, leaving 6 bases of the junction unmatched. Germline values: CDR1 SQVTM, CDR2 ANQGSEA. This CDR3 contains 12 residues. The chain's CDR3 is CSSRTGSETQYF. CDR3 bases: TGCAGCTCGAGGACAGGGTCAGAGACCCAGTACTTC.

This clonotype was counted many times. The chain recombines TRBV7-2 with TRBJ1-6, with TRBD1 matching 9 bases. V shed 6 bases and J 6 bases; nucleotides not matched to a gene: 6. This CDR3 is built from 15 residues. Germline CDR1 and CDR2: SGHTA and FQGNSA. The CDR3 loop reads CASSGTGSLNSPLHF. The CDR3 region has the DNA TGTGCCAGCAGTGGGACAGGGAGTCTTAATTCACCCCTCCACTTT.

Turning to this clonotype: A read error is possible here, since a much larger clone lies one base away. This chain uses TRBV29-1 with TRBJ2-5; D might be TRBD2 (5 bases). From germline, CDR1 is SQVTM and CDR2 ANQGSEA. Trimming removed 7 bases from V and 5 bases from J, with 14 bases in between. The CDR3 covers 12 residues. DNA for the CDR3: TGCAGCGCGAGGGCCCCGGGGGAGACCCAGTACTTC. Translating gives CSARAPGETQYF.

A few counts support this clonotype. The rearrangement links TRBV11-1 to TRBJ2-6; 7 positions agree with TRBD1. Per germline, CDR1 SGHAT and CDR2 FQDESV (reference sequence). The CDR3 consists of 18 residues. V lost 5 bases and J lost 0; bases outside the gene matches: 10. This chain's CDR3 is CASSLRDSPTSGANVLTF. The CDR3 bases are TGTGCCAGCAGCCTCCGGGACAGTCCAACCTCTGGGGCCAACGTCCTGACTTTC.

There are many counts of this clonotype. The chain couples TRBV3-1 to TRBJ1-3; D is perhaps TRBD1 (6 bases). The CDR3 has 17 amino acids. The germline gives CDR1 LGHDT, CDR2 YNNKEL (reference sequence). Trimming took off 1 base at V and 0 bases at J, with 13 bases between the two ends. CDR3 amino acids: CASSQVGGFFSGNTIYF. The CDR3, as DNA: TGTGCCAGCAGCCAAGTGGGGGGCTTCTTCTCTGGAAACACCATATATTTT.

The DNA of the CDR3 is TGTGCCAGCAACCCGCCGGGACAGGGGCTGTTTGAGCAGTACTTC. It specifies CASNPPGQGLFEQYF. The chain employs TRBV7-9 and TRBJ2-7, with 10 bases that match TRBD1. The CDR3 sequence is 15 residues long. V dropped 7 bases and J dropped 7; count of bases not matched to a gene: 13. Germline CDR1 is SEHNR and CDR2 is FQNEAQ (reference sequence).